This T cell receptor beta chain originates from a study of blood T cell repertoires in COVID-19. Across the whole study: The cDNA or gDNA used as material had been derived from T cells, B-cell-depleted T cells, or PBMCs.

The table came from immunoSEQ multiplex PCR; TCRdb's copy has only in-frame clones and leaves some out. The data hold approximately 200,000 clones, with 70% to 90% observed a single time. There are 13 residues in the CDR3. Germline trimming cut 8 bases from V and 6 bases from J; bases unmatched to any gene: 5. The V gene's germline CDR1 is MDHEN and CDR2 SYDVKM. The rearrangement links TRBV28 to TRBJ2-3; 10 bases map to TRBD1. Sequences were obtained from peripheral blood. This TCR came from a woman aged 25-40 years with acute or convalescent COVID-19. CDR3 DNA: TGTGCCAGCGGGGGACAGGGGTATGATACGCAGTATTTT. This translates into CASGGQGYDTQYF.